Listed here are 20 T cell receptor beta chains from one sample, sequenced in a study of sequential checkpoint blockade in melanoma. The treatment was: randomized to nivolumab then ipilimumab (arm A) or the reverse (arm B). TCRdb's copy holds only in-frame clones and misses some; the assay was immunoSEQ multiplex PCR. The table lists approximately 28,000 clones, around 80% of them singletons. The input for sequencing was CD8+ T cells sorted from blood (inferred from file names), taken from a patient given nivolumab and ipilimumab in sequence. These receptors were obtained from a human donor with melanoma.

The chain combines TRBV7-2 with TRBJ2-1, with TRBD2 identical over 7 bases. Germline CDR1 and CDR2: SGHTA and FQGNSA. The CDR3 has 12 residues. V trimming: 11 bases; J trimming: 6 bases; junction bases outside the gene matches: 7. The CDR3 is CASAGGSNEQFF. CDR3 in DNA: TGTGCCTCAGCAGGCGGGAGCAATGAGCAGTTCTTC.

The gene calls are TRBV7-9 and TRBJ1-1; D is undetermined. In germline, CDR1 is SEHNR, CDR2 FQNEAQ (reference sequence). The germline V and J ends were trimmed by 7 bases and 5 bases, with 14 bases remaining between them. CDR3 size: 13 residues. CDR3 sequence (DNA): TGTGCCAGCATCAAACCTCCGGGGACTGAAGCTTTCTTT. Translation: CASIKPPGTEAFF.

The gene calls are TRBV4-3 and TRBJ1-1; a possible D gene is TRBD1 (5 bases). The CDR3 spans 15 residues. V lost 0 bases and J 6 bases, leaving 14 bases between the germline ends. Per germline, CDR1 LGHNA and CDR2 YSLEER. The chain's CDR3 is CASSQDSQGMAEAFF. CDR3 bases: TGCGCCAGCAGCCAAGATAGTCAGGGTATGGCTGAAGCTTTCTTT.

The V gene is TRBV7-6, the J gene TRBJ2-3, with D hard to call. The germline V gene has CDR1 SGHVS and CDR2 FNYEAQ. This CDR3 region has 13 residues. Trimming stripped 0 bases from V and 3 bases from J, with 4 bases between. The CDR3 spells CASSLAVTDTQYF. The CDR3 nucleotides are TGTGCCAGCAGCTTAGCCGTAACAGATACGCAGTATTTT.

This rearrangement joins TRBV25-1 to TRBJ1-1; D perhaps matches TRBD1 (6 bases). With 5 bases removed from V and 3 bases from J, the gap between germline ends came to 16 bases. Germline CDR1 reads MGHDK; CDR2 reads SYGVNS. This CDR3 spans 15 amino acids. The CDR3 reads CASSTPGGGYTEAFF. The CDR3 DNA reads TGTGCCAGCAGTACCCCTGGGGGGGGCTACACTGAAGCTTTCTTT.

The chain links TRBV7-9 to TRBJ1-2; 8 nucleotides match TRBD1. The junction had 8 bases not matched to a gene; V was cut back by 8 bases and J by 6 bases. Germline-derived CDR1 and CDR2 are SEHNR and FQNEAQ (reference sequence). The CDR3 contains 13 residues. CDR3 residues: CASGGRGRDGYTF. CDR3 bases: TGTGCCAGCGGAGGCAGGGGGCGCGATGGCTACACCTTC.

This clone was recorded once. The chain joins TRBV27 to TRBJ2-5, with 13 nucleotides matching TRBD2. Germline trimming cut 5 bases from V and 3 bases from J; bases unmatched to any gene: 9. Germline assignment: CDR1 MNHEY and CDR2 SMNVEV (reference sequence). The CDR3 is 17 residues long. The CDR3 here is CASSPRTSGSWEETQYF. As DNA, the CDR3 is TGTGCCAGCAGTCCCCGGACTAGCGGGAGCTGGGAAGAGACCCAGTACTTC.

CDR3 coding DNA: TGTGCCAGCAGCGGGGGGGGTCATGAGACCCAGTACTTC. It specifies CASSGGGHETQYF. This rearrangement joins TRBV9 to TRBJ2-5, with 7 bases lining up with TRBD2. With V trimmed by 3 bases and J by 5 bases, 4 bases remained unmatched. Germline values: CDR1 SGDLS, CDR2 YYNGEE. The CDR3 loop spans 13 amino acids.

As to this clone: This specimen includes other DNA sequences encoding the same CDR3. CDR3 DNA sequence: TGTGCCAGCAGTTTAACCCGCGGGAGGGTTTATGAGCAGTACTTC. Its protein product is CASSLTRGRVYEQYF. This chain connects TRBV27 to TRBJ2-7, with 9 positions matching TRBD2. With V trimmed by 2 bases and J by 7 bases, 9 bases remained unmatched. CDR3 length: 15 amino acids. Germline V gene sequence: CDR1 MNHEY, CDR2 SMNVEV (reference sequence).

The gene calls are TRBV7-2 and TRBJ2-7; TRBD1 aligns across 9 bases. Germline trimming cut 5 bases from V and 1 base from J; bases unmatched to any gene: 9. CDR1 and CDR2 (germline): SGHTA, FQGNSA. The CDR3 extends over 16 amino acids. The CDR3 region is CASSPGTGTVSYEQYF. In DNA form, the CDR3 reads TGTGCCAGCAGCCCGGGGACAGGGACAGTTTCCTACGAGCAGTACTTC.

This clone appeared a few times. The chain employs TRBV7-2 and TRBJ2-1, with 7 nucleotides matching TRBD2. The CDR3 contains 17 residues. Germline loops: CDR1 SGHTA, CDR2 FQGNSA. Germline trimming cut 3 bases from V and 0 bases from J; bases unmatched to any gene: 8. DNA of the CDR3: TGTGCCAGCAGCTTTCCCTCTGGCGGGAGCTCCTACAATGAGCAGTTCTTC. Its translation: CASSFPSGGSSYNEQFF.

As for this clone: Because it lacks the conserved phenylalanine or tryptophan at the end, this CDR3 is likely a read error. No DNA is shown, since the ends of the CDR3 on it are uncertain; the CDR3 is the one TCRdb lists. V usage is TRBV11-3 and J usage is TRBJ2-7; the table calls TRBD2, which could not be checked here. Termini included, the CDR3 measures 13 amino acids. Germline-derived CDR1 and CDR2 are SGHNT and YENEEA. The CDR3 reads CASSPRTSGRSTI.

The V gene is TRBV9, the J gene TRBJ2-2; 12 bases map to TRBD2. The CDR3 is 16 amino acids. Germline CDR1 is SGDLS and CDR2 is YYNGEE. Losses at the gene ends were 3 bases for V and 5 bases for J; bases not matched to a gene: 5. The CDR3 DNA follows: TGTGCCAGCAGCGCTAGCGGGGGGGCGACGACCGGGGAGCTGTTTTTT. Protein product: CASSASGGATTGELFF.

This chain connects TRBV7-9 to TRBJ1-2; 10 bases agree with TRBD1. The V segment lost 4 bases and the J segment 7 bases; nucleotides outside the gene matches: 3. This CDR3 is 13 amino acids long. CDR1 and CDR2 from the germline V gene are SEHNR and FQNEAQ (reference sequence). CDR3 sequence (DNA): TGTGCCAGCAGCTCCAGACAGGGGGCTGGCTACACCTTC. Its protein is CASSSRQGAGYTF.

This rearrangement joins TRBV25-1 to TRBJ1-2, with 9 bases matching TRBD1. Germline V gene lookup returns CDR1 MGHDK and CDR2 SYGVNS. V lost 5 bases, J lost 4 bases, and 8 bases stayed unmatched. This CDR3 contains 15 residues. In DNA form, the CDR3 reads TGTGCCAGCAGTCAACAGGGGGCGCAGGGCTATGGCTACACCTTC. As protein: CASSQQGAQGYGYTF.

This clone was seen a single time. The chain couples TRBV7-9 to TRBJ2-7, with 12 bases lining up with TRBD1. The length of the CDR3 is 15 residues. From germline, CDR1 is SEHNR and CDR2 FQNEAQ (reference sequence). Trimming at V came to 3 bases and at J to 5 bases, leaving 5 bases not matched to a gene. The CDR3 loop is CASSFTGTGGDEQYF. The CDR3 DNA reads as TGTGCCAGCAGCTTTACCGGGACAGGGGGCGACGAGCAGTACTTC.

This clone has just a few counts. The rearrangement joins TRBV7-9 to TRBJ2-7; the D is unclear. The germline CDR1 and CDR2 sequences are SEHNR and FQNEAQ (reference sequence). There are 14 residues in the CDR3. With 0 bases removed from V and 6 bases from J, the gap between germline ends came to 12 bases. DNA for the CDR3: TGTGCCAGCAGCTTAGCTGTCAGGCCTGCCGAGCAGTACTTC. Its translation: CASSLAVRPAEQYF.

The CDR3 DNA sequence: TGTGCCAGCAGTACAGGGTCTAGCAATCAGCCCCAGCATTTT. Its translation is CASSTGSSNQPQHF. V gene TRBV28 combines with J gene TRBJ1-5; perhaps TRBD1 as D (6 bases). CDR3 size: 14 residues. V lost 5 bases to trimming and J lost 0 bases, with 8 bases between them. Per germline, CDR1 MDHEN and CDR2 SYDVKM.

V is TRBV19 and J is TRBJ1-1; possible D gene TRBD1, 6 bases. With 3 bases removed from V and 5 bases from J, the gap between germline ends came to 13 bases. The germline V gene has CDR1 LNHDA and CDR2 SQIVND (reference sequence). This CDR3 has 14 amino acids. The CDR3: CASSMGAGWTEAFF. CDR3 nucleotides: TGTGCCAGTAGTATGGGGGCCGGGTGGACTGAAGCTTTCTTT.

This clone occurred once. The CDR3 DNA is TGTGCCAGCAGTCCCCGGGGTGACCTTGAAGCTTTCTTT. Translation: CASSPRGDLEAFF. This chain connects TRBV28 to TRBJ1-1; D is unresolved. The CDR3 spans 13 residues. The V gene lost 5 bases and the J gene lost 7 bases, with 14 bases spanning the gap. In germline, CDR1 is MDHEN, CDR2 SYDVKM.